These 29 T cell receptor beta chains came from one sample sequenced in a study of CD4 T cells in relation to SARS-CoV-2 and coronaviruses (dated by TCRdb to about 2021). The library relied on the immunoSEQ multiplex PCR assay. TCRdb took over this immuneACCESS table, retaining in-frame rearrangements with V and J assigned. Such tables are incomplete; in checked studies, under half of the missing clones stem from an unresolved V gene, and the remainder is unexplained. The sample contains around 23,000 clones, more than 70% of them found a single time. 9% to 15% of the sample comes from the top ten. CD4+ T cells from unexposed donors were collected before the COVID-19 pandemic (2011-2018). Following 10 days of culture, the EasySep CD4+ T cell isolation kit was used to isolate CD4+ T cells. No antigen has been identified for these receptors. The specimen sequenced was CD4+ T cells from PBMCs, cultured in vitro. The receptors shown here come from a human donor in good health.

CDR3 sequence (DNA): TGTGCCAGCAGCTTAGTAACTAGCGGAGGGGGACAAGAGACCCAGTACTTC. It specifies CASSLVTSGGGQETQYF. The rearrangement links TRBV7-6 to TRBJ2-5; 8 positions match TRBD2. Germline V gives CDR1 SGHVS, CDR2 FNYEAQ. This CDR3 contains 17 residues. V shed 1 base, J shed 2 bases, and the junction held 9 bases outside the gene matches.

The V and J genes are TRBV11-2 and TRBJ2-7, with unresolved D. The germline gives CDR1 SGHAT, CDR2 FQNNGV. CDR3 length: 15 residues. V lost 4 bases, J lost 3 bases, and 16 bases lay in between. Here the CDR3 DNA reads TGTGCCAGCAGCTCCCTCCCTGACGGAGACTACGAGCAGTACTTC. As protein: CASSSLPDGDYEQYF. Drawing the rest from reference TRBV11-2 and TRBJ2-7, the complete variable domain is EAGVAQSPRYKIIEKRQSVAFWCNPISGHATLYWYQQILGQGPKLLIQFQNNGVVDDSQLPKDRFSAERLKGVDSTLKIQPAKLEDSAVYLCASSSLPDGDYEQYFGPGTRLTVT.

The chain has TRBV6-6 and TRBJ2-2; D may be TRBD2 (5 bases). Trimming stripped 2 bases from V and 0 bases from J, with 10 bases between. Looked up from germline, CDR1 is MNHNY and CDR2 is SVGAGI (reference sequence). There are 16 residues in the CDR3. CDR3 amino acids: CASSYQRRTNTGELFF. The CDR3 bases are TGTGCCAGCAGTTACCAGCGGAGAACGAACACCGGGGAGCTGTTTTTT.

The chain recombines TRBV5-1 with TRBJ1-1, with TRBD1 matching over 9 bases. Germline CDR1 and CDR2: SGHRS and YFSETQ. After removal of 0 bases from V and 1 base from J, the junction contained 4 bases not matched to a gene. There are 16 residues in the CDR3. The CDR3 DNA sequence: TGCGCCAGCAGCTTGGAATTGGGACAGGGGAACACTGAAGCTTTCTTT. This encodes CASSLELGQGNTEAFF. Drawing the rest from reference TRBV5-1 and TRBJ1-1, the complete variable domain is KAGVTQTPRYLIKTRGQQVTLSCSPISGHRSVSWYQQTPGQGLQFLFEYFSETQRNKGNFPGRFSGRQFSNSRSEMNVSTLELGDSALYLCASSLELGQGNTEAFFGQGTRLTVV.

CDR3 sequence (DNA): TGTGCCAGCAGCTTAGGGGTCCTGGACGGCGTCCGGACCCAGTACTTC. This sequence encodes CASSLGVLDGVRTQYF. This chain joins TRBV7-7 and TRBJ2-5; D not certain. Germline CDR1 is SSHAT and CDR2 is FNYEAQ (reference sequence). Trimming left V 1 base short and J 7 bases short, with 19 bases between. This CDR3 has 16 residues.

The rearrangement joins TRBV5-8 to TRBJ1-5; D is undetermined. From germline, CDR1 is SGHTS and CDR2 YDEGEE. The CDR3 is 13 amino acids. Between the trimmed V and J ends, which lost 5 bases and 7 bases, there was a span of 13 bases. CDR3: CASSSISDQPQHF. In nucleotides, the CDR3 is TGTGCCAGCAGTTCTATTTCGGACCAGCCCCAGCATTTT.

This chain joins TRBV2 and TRBJ2-3; weak D call: TRBD2 (6 bases). Trimming stripped 6 bases from V and 0 bases from J, with 13 bases between. There are 15 residues in the CDR3. Germline values: CDR1 SNHLY, CDR2 FYNNEI. The CDR3 protein is CASRERGLSTDTQYF. CDR3 nucleotide sequence: TGTGCCAGCAGGGAGAGGGGACTTAGCACAGATACGCAGTATTTT.

The chain combines TRBV20-1 with TRBJ2-1, with unresolved D. The germline V gene has CDR1 DFQATT and CDR2 SNEGSKA (reference sequence). With 0 bases removed from V and 7 bases from J, the gap between germline ends came to 4 bases. The CDR3 spans 11 residues. Here the CDR3 DNA reads TGCAGTGCTAGAGATAAAAATGAGCAGTTCTTC. It encodes CSARDKNEQFF.

This rearrangement joins TRBV6-5 to TRBJ2-7; no firm D call. Germline CDR1 MNHEY, CDR2 SVGAGI. This CDR3 has 15 amino acids. Deletions cut 4 bases from V and 1 base from J, with 14 bases between. This chain's CDR3 is CASSSQIGSSYEQYF. DNA for the CDR3: TGTGCCAGCAGTTCCCAAATAGGCTCTTCCTACGAGCAGTACTTC.

This chain uses TRBV4-2 with TRBJ1-4; D remains ambiguous. The CDR3 is 17 residues long. V lost 0 bases, J lost 5 bases, and 16 bases lay in between. Germline CDR1 LGHNA, CDR2 YNFKEQ. CDR3 region: CASSQEAGLRRNEKLFF. CDR3 bases: TGTGCCAGCAGCCAAGAGGCGGGATTGAGGCGGAATGAAAAACTGTTTTTT.

This rearrangement joins TRBV7-3 to TRBJ2-6, with unresolved D. CDR1 SGHTA and CDR2 FQGTGA come from the germline V gene. CDR3 size: 14 residues. The V end lost 5 bases, the J end lost 0 bases, and 5 bases lay between the germline ends. CDR3 in amino acids: CASSPRSGANVLTF. CDR3 nucleotide sequence: TGTGCCAGCAGCCCACGCTCTGGGGCCAACGTCCTGACTTTC. The full variable domain, its missing parts supplied by reference TRBV7-3 and TRBJ2-6, is GAGVSQTPSNKVTEKGKYVELRCDPISGHTALYWYRQSLGQGPEFLIYFQGTGAADDSGLPNDRFFAVRPEGSVSTLKIQRTERGDSAVYLCASSPRSGANVLTFGAGSRLTVL.

This clone was seen a single time. The chain carries TRBV3-1 (or the pseudogene TRBV3-2) and TRBJ2-2; D is uncertain. The germline V gene has CDR1 LGHDT and CDR2 YNNKEL (reference sequence). V gave up 4 bases and J gave up 2 bases, with 2 bases separating them. This CDR3 has 12 residues. The CDR3, as DNA: TGTGCCAGCAGCCTCAACACCGGGGAGCTGTTTTTT. Its translation is CASSLNTGELFF.

CDR3 protein: CASSSWLWADTQYF. The CDR3 DNA is TGTGCCAGCAGCTCTTGGTTGTGGGCAGATACGCAGTATTTT. The chain combines TRBV5-6 with TRBJ2-3; D unresolved. Germline lookup yields CDR1 SGHDT and CDR2 YYEEEE. Trimming removed 3 bases from V and 4 bases from J, with 12 bases in between. The CDR3 extends over 14 amino acids.

V and J are TRBV9 and TRBJ1-3; D gene unclear. This CDR3 region has 15 residues. Between the trimmed V and J ends, which lost 7 bases and 1 base, there was a span of 15 bases. CDR1 and CDR2 from the germline V gene are SGDLS and YYNGEE. CDR3 in amino acids: CASGPQHLSGNTIYF. Here the CDR3 DNA reads TGTGCCAGCGGACCCCAACACCTTTCTGGAAACACCATATATTTT.

This clone has only a few counts. The chain uses TRBV14 and TRBJ1-2; D not certain. The CDR3 has 12 residues. From germline, CDR1 is SGHDN and CDR2 FVKESK. V was shortened by 0 bases and J by 8 bases, with 7 bases between the two germline ends. The CDR3 sequence: CASSQDPGGYTF. DNA of the CDR3: TGTGCCAGCAGCCAAGACCCCGGCGGCTACACCTTC. The entire variable domain, with the rest obtained from reference TRBV14 and TRBJ1-2, is as follows: EAGVTQFPSHSVIEKGQTVTLRCDPISGHDNLYWYRRVMGKEIKFLLHFVKESKQDESGMPNNRFLAERTGGTYSTLKVQPAELEDSGVYFCASSQDPGGYTFGSGTRLTVV.

This chain uses TRBV15 with TRBJ2-4; the match to TRBD1 covers 9 bases. The length of the CDR3 is 15 residues. CDR1 LNHNV and CDR2 YYDKDF come from the germline V gene (reference sequence). Unmatched junction bases numbered 6, after V lost 5 bases and J lost 4 bases. CDR3 amino acids: CATSGGGQGKNIQYF. The DNA of the CDR3 is TGTGCCACCAGCGGGGGGGGACAGGGAAAAAACATTCAGTACTTC.

This rearrangement joins TRBV19 to TRBJ2-3; 8 bases fit TRBD1. The CDR3 totals 14 residues. From germline, CDR1 is LNHDA and CDR2 SQIVND (reference sequence). Germline trimming cut 3 bases from V and 3 bases from J; bases unmatched to any gene: 2. The CDR3 bases are TGTGCCAGTAGTATTACAGGGGGGACAGATACGCAGTATTTT. This sequence encodes CASSITGGTDTQYF.

The chain recombines TRBV11-3 with TRBJ1-1; D uncertain. Per germline, CDR1 SGHNT and CDR2 YENEEA. Trimming took 5 bases from V and 3 from J, leaving 10 bases between them. The length of the CDR3 is 13 residues. The CDR3 DNA reads TGTGCCAGCAGCAAAACCCCGGACACTGAAGCTTTCTTT. Its translation is CASSKTPDTEAFF.

V usage is TRBV12-3 or TRBV12-4 and J usage is TRBJ2-7; D remains unclear. Trimming took off 10 bases at V and 3 bases at J, with 16 bases between the two ends. There are 13 residues in the CDR3. The CDR3: CATALNSRYEQYF. The CDR3, as DNA: TGTGCCACCGCTTTGAACTCGCGCTACGAGCAGTACTTC.

The chain is built from TRBV5-1 and TRBJ1-5; no definite D call. V was clipped by 2 bases and J by 3 bases, with 9 bases between them. The CDR3 consists of 14 residues. Germline values: CDR1 SGHRS, CDR2 YFSETQ. The CDR3 reads CASSLTGFNQPQHF. CDR3 coding DNA: TGCGCCAGCAGCTTAACCGGGTTCAATCAGCCCCAGCATTTT. Looking up the rest from reference TRBV5-1 and TRBJ1-5 gives the full variable domain: KAGVTQTPRYLIKTRGQQVTLSCSPISGHRSVSWYQQTPGQGLQFLFEYFSETQRNKGNFPGRFSGRQFSNSRSEMNVSTLELGDSALYLCASSLTGFNQPQHFGDGTRLSIL.

The chain is built from TRBV6-6 and TRBJ1-2; 7 nucleotides line up with TRBD1. The length of the CDR3 is 14 residues. V shed 6 bases, J shed 7 bases, and the junction held 11 bases outside the gene matches. The V gene's germline CDR1 is MNHNY and CDR2 SVGAGI (reference sequence). In DNA form, the CDR3 reads TGTGCCAGCAGACTTGACAGGGCCGTAGGTGGCTACACCTTC. Translation: CASRLDRAVGGYTF.

This sequence joins TRBV2 and TRBJ1-1; 9 positions agree with TRBD1. Per the germline V gene, CDR1 is SNHLY and CDR2 is FYNNEI. CDR3 length equals 13 residues. Trimming took 6 bases from V and 4 from J; bases not matched to a gene: 3. CDR3 sequence reads: CASRIQGATEAFF. The CDR3 DNA reads TGTGCCAGCAGGATACAGGGGGCCACTGAAGCTTTCTTT.

The CDR3 region is CASSGYQGADTQYF. Here the CDR3 DNA reads TGTGCCAGCAGCGGATACCAGGGGGCGGATACGCAGTATTTT. This chain joins TRBV6-4 and TRBJ2-3, with 8 bases fitting TRBD1. With 6 bases clipped from V and 6 bases from J, the junction kept 8 bases outside the gene matches. This CDR3 has 14 amino acids. The germline V gene encodes CDR1 MRHNA and CDR2 SNTAGT.

This clone was detected only once. The chain is built from TRBV6-1 and TRBJ1-5, with a possible D match to TRBD1 (6 bases). This CDR3 contains 17 residues. CDR1 is MNHNS, CDR2 SASEGT, per germline. Between the trimmed V and J ends, which lost 0 bases and 3 bases, there was a span of 15 bases. The CDR3 here is CASSEAWGDTINQPQHF. The CDR3 DNA reads as TGTGCCAGCAGTGAAGCGTGGGGGGACACAATCAATCAGCCCCAGCATTTT.

Details on this clone: Other DNA sequences in the same sample also yield this CDR3. The chain carries TRBV18 and TRBJ1-4, with TRBD1 matching 10 bases. Germline loops: CDR1 KGHSH, CDR2 LQKENI. Losses at the gene ends were 2 bases for V and 8 bases for J; bases not matched to a gene: 2. This CDR3 is built from 14 residues. The CDR3, as DNA: TGTGCCAGCTCACCAGGGACAGGGGACGAAAAACTGTTTTTT. This gives the protein CASSPGTGDEKLFF.

The chain is built from TRBV6-5 and TRBJ2-7; TRBD2 agrees at 10 bases. V lost 6 bases, J lost 7 bases, and 9 bases stayed unmatched. The CDR3 loop spans 14 amino acids. The germline CDR1 and CDR2 sequences are MNHEY and SVGAGI. The chain's CDR3 is CASRGPAGGTEQYF. The CDR3 DNA reads as TGTGCCAGCAGGGGTCCAGCGGGAGGGACAGAGCAGTACTTC.

This clone was counted between two and nine times. This chain uses TRBV30 with TRBJ1-2; D is unclear. The ends were cut back, 4 bases at V and 4 bases at J, with 7 bases in the middle. Germline loops: CDR1 GTSNPN, CDR2 SVGIG (reference sequence). CDR3 length equals 11 residues. The CDR3 coding sequence is TGTGCCTGGACGTCATCCTATGGCTACACCTTC. It codes for CAWTSSYGYTF.

V is TRBV30 and J is TRBJ2-3; possible D gene TRBD2, 7 bases. The CDR3 loop spans 16 amino acids. The V end lost 0 bases, the J end lost 6 bases, and 19 bases lay between the germline ends. The germline gives CDR1 GTSNPN, CDR2 SVGIG (reference sequence). The CDR3 is CAWSVDWRGGGDTQYF. As DNA, the CDR3 is TGTGCCTGGAGTGTGGATTGGCGCGGGGGCGGGGATACGCAGTATTTT.

The J gene is TRBJ1-2, the V gene TRBV27; D is perhaps TRBD1 (5 bases). Trimming pared 4 bases from V and 6 bases from J, leaving 18 bases between. Germline V CDR1 and CDR2: MNHEY, SMNVEV (reference sequence). This CDR3 is 15 amino acids long. The CDR3 sequence: CASSSPGLGADGYTF. For the CDR3, the DNA is TGTGCCAGCAGTTCCCCGGGACTCGGTGCGGATGGCTACACCTTC.